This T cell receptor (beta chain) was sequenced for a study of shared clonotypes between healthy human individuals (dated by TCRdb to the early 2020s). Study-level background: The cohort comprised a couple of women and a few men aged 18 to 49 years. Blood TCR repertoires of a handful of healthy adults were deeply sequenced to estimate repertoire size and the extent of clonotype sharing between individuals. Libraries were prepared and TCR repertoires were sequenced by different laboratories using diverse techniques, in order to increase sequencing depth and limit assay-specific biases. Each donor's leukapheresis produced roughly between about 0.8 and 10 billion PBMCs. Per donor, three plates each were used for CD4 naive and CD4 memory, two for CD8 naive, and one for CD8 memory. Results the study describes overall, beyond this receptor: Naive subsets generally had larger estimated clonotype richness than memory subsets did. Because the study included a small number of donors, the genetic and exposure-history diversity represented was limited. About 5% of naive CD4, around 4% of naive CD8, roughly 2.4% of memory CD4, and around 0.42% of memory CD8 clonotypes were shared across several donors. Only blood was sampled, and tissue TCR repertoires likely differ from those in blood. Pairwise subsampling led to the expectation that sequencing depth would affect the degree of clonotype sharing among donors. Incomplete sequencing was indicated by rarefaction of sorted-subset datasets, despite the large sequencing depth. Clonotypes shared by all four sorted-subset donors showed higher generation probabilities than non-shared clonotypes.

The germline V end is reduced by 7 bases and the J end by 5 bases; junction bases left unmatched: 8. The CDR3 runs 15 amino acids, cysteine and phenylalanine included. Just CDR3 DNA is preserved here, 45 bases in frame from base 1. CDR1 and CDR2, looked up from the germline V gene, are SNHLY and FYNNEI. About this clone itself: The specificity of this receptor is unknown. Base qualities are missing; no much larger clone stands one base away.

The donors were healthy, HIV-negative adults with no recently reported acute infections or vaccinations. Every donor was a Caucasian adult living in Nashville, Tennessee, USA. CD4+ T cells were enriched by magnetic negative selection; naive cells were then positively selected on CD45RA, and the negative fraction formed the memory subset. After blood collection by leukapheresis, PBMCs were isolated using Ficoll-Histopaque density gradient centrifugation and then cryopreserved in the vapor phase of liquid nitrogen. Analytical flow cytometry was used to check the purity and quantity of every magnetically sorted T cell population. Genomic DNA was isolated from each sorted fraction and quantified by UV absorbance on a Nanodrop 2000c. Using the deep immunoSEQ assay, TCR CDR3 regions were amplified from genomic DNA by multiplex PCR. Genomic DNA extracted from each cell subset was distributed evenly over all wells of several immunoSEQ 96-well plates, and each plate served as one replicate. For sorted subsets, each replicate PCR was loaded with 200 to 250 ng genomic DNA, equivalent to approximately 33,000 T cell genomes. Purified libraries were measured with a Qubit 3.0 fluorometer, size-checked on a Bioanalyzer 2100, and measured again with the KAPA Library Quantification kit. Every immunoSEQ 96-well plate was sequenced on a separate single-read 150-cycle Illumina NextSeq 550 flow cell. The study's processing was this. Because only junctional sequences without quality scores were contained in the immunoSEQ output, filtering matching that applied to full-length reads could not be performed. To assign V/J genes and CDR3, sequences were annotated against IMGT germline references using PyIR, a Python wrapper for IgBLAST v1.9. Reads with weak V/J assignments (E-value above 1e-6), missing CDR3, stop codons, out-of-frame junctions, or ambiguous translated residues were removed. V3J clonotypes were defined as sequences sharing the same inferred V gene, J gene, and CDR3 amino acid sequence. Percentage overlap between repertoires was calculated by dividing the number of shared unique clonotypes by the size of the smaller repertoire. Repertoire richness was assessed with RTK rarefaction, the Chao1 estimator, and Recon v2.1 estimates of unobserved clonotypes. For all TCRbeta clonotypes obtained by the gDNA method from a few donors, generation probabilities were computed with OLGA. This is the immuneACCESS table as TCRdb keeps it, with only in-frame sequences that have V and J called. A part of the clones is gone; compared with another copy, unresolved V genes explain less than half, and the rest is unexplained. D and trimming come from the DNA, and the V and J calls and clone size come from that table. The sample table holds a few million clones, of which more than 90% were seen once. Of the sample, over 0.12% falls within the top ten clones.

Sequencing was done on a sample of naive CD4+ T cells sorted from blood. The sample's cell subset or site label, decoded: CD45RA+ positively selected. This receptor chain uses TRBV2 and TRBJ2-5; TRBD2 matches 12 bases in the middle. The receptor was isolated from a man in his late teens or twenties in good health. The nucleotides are TGTGCCAGCAAGCTAGCGGGGGGGCCGATGGAGACCCAGTACTTC. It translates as CASKLAGGPMETQYF.